The sequence of this T cell receptor beta chain was determined in a study of blood T cells in healthy people across ages. This CDR3 region has 16 residues. V lost 0 bases and J 7 bases, leaving 19 bases between the germline ends. Germline CDR1 ENHRY, CDR2 SYGVKD. This clonotype was seen more than once but under ten times. Primers used in a second PCR of roughly 6 to 11 cycles were a sample-barcoded 5' primer and a J-beta primer mix. With 12 random nucleotides, a template-switch adaptor tagged each individual cDNA molecule. TCRdb analysed the 5' RACE reads with MiXCR anew, one entry per CDR3 protein. Of roughly 1,500,000 distinct CDR3 sequences detected, roughly 45% appear once; the ten largest clones hold 7.9%.

Sequenced material: blood. The rearrangement uses TRBV10-3 and TRBJ2-7, with a tentative D call TRBD1 (5 bases). The receptor's source is a young woman in good health. The CDR3 sequence is CAISESGQGGGEEQYF. In DNA form, the CDR3 reads TGTGCCATCAGTGAGTCAGGGCAGGGTGGTGGAGAGGAGCAGTACTTC.